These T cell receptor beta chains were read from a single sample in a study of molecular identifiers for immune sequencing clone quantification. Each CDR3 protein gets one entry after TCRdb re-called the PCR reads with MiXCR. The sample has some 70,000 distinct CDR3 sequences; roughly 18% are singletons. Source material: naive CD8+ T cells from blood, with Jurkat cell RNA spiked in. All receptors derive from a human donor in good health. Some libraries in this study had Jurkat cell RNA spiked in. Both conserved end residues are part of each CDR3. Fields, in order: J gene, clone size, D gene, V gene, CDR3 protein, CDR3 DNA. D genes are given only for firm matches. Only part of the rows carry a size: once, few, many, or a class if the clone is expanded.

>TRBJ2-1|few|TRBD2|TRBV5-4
CASSPRDYLNEQFF
TGTGCCAGCAGCCCCCGGGACTACCTTAATGAGCAGTTCTTC
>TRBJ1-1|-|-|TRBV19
CASNLGEGNTEAFF
TGTGCCAGCAACCTCGGAGAGGGGAACACTGAAGCTTTCTTT
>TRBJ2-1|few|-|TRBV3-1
CASSGSPENEQFF
TGTGCCAGCAGCGGGAGTCCTGAGAATGAGCAGTTCTTC
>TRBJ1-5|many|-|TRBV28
CASSSGISNQPQHF
TGTGCCAGCAGTTCGGGGATTAGCAATCAGCCCCAGCATTTT
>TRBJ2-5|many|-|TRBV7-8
CASSLALWGGIGETQYF
TGTGCCAGCAGCTTAGCTTTATGGGGTGGTATCGGAGAGACCCAGTACTTC
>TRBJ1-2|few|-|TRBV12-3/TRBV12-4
CASSRDPYGYTF
TGTGCCAGCAGCCGGGACCCCTATGGCTACACCTTC
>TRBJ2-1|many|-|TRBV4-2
CASSQDVLWTSSYNEQFF
TGTGCCAGCAGCCAAGATGTACTCTGGACGAGCTCCTACAATGAGCAGTTCTTC
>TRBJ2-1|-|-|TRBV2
CATAYESYNEQFF
TGTGCCACCGCCTATGAGTCCTACAATGAGCAGTTCTTC
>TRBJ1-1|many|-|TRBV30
CAWGGGRSEAFF
TGTGCCTGGGGCGGTGGTAGGTCAGAAGCTTTCTTT
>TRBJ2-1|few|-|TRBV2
CASSPSWEQFF
TGTGCCAGCTCCCCCTCGTGGGAGCAGTTCTTC
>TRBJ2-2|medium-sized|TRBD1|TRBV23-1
CASSQYGQGGFGELFF
TGCGCCAGCAGTCAATATGGACAGGGCGGGTTCGGGGAGCTGTTTTTT
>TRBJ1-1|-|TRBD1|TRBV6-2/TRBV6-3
CASSWGQSTEAFF
TGTGCCAGCAGTTGGGGACAGAGCACTGAAGCTTTCTTT
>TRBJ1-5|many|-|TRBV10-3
CAISESPQFSNQPQHF
TGTGCCATCAGTGAGTCTCCTCAGTTTAGCAATCAGCCCCAGCATTTT
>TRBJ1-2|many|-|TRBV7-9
CASSLSRATSYGYTF
TGTGCCAGCAGCTTATCCCGGGCCACTAGTTATGGCTACACCTTC
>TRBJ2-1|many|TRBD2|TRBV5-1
CASSWISGFSSYNEQFF
TGCGCCAGCAGTTGGATTAGCGGGTTCAGCTCCTACAATGAGCAGTTCTTC
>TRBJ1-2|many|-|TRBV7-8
CASSLTHGGLDGYTF
TGTGCCAGCAGCTTAACTCACGGGGGGCTGGATGGCTACACCTTC
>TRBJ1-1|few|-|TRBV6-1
CASSDGATEAFF
TGTGCCAGCAGTGATGGGGCGACTGAAGCTTTCTTT
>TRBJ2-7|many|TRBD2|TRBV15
CATSSPGGGLTYEQYF
TGTGCCACCAGCAGTCCCGGGGGGGGCCTAACCTACGAGCAGTACTTC
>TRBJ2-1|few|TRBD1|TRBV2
CASRDFGQGEPISYNEQFF
TGTGCCAGCAGGGACTTTGGACAGGGCGAACCGATTTCTTACAATGAGCAGTTCTTC
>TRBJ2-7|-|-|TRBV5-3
CASQGRQLGEQYF
TGTGCCAGCCAGGGGAGACAGCTCGGCGAGCAATACTTC
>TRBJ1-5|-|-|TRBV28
CASSLGVGPGRPQHF
TGTGCCAGCAGTTTAGGTGTAGGGCCAGGCAGGCCCCAGCATTTT
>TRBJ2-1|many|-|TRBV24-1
CATSDLGGRGNEQFF
TGTGCCACCAGTGATTTGGGGGGACGGGGGAATGAGCAGTTCTTC
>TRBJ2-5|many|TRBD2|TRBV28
CASSSIRTSGSLYETQYF
TGTGCCAGCAGTTCGATTAGGACTAGCGGGAGTTTGTACGAGACCCAGTACTTC
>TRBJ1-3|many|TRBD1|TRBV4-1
CASSQENPTGGDTIYF
TGCGCCAGCAGCCAAGAGAACCCAACAGGGGGAGACACCATATATTTT
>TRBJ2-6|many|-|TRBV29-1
CSVWDSGANVLTF
TGCAGCGTTTGGGACTCTGGGGCCAACGTCCTGACTTTC
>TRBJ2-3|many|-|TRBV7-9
CASSINVGPRGIVDTQYF
TGTGCCAGCAGCATCAATGTGGGCCCACGGGGGATAGTAGATACGCAGTATTTT
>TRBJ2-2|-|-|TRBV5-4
CAVRRLTGELFF
TGTGCCGTCAGGCGATTGACCGGGGAGCTGTTTTTT
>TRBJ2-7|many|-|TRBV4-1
CASSQGGDSSYEQYF
TGCGCCAGCAGCCAAGGGGGGGACAGTTCCTACGAGCAGTACTTC
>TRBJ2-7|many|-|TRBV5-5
CASSLAVGLSSYEQYF
TGTGCCAGCAGCTTGGCCGTAGGGCTGAGCTCCTACGAGCAGTACTTC